These T cell receptor beta chains were read from a single sample in a study of T cell responses to AZD1222 COVID-19 vaccine. The data were produced by immunoSEQ multiplex PCR, yet TCRdb's version contains in-frame clones alone and is incomplete. The table lists more than 150,000 clones, approximately 86% of them singletons. The sample in question was peripheral blood, obtained after recovery from COVID-19. These receptors were collected from an adult who had recovered from COVID-19. The CDR3 runs from the conserved cysteine through the conserved F or W. The order of the fields is clone size, J gene, D gene, V gene, CDR3 protein, CDR3 DNA. D genes are given only for firm matches. Size values are once, few and many counts, or a class for expanded clones, and some rows have none.

- | TRBJ1-5 | - | TRBV19 | CATTRGGAGNQPQHF | TGTGCCACAACGCGCGGGGGGGCCGGCAATCAGCCCCAGCATTTT
- | TRBJ2-3 | - | TRBV4-2 | CASSQADRFGTDTQYF | TGTGCCAGCAGCCAAGCCGACAGGTTCGGCACAGATACGCAGTATTTT
- | TRBJ2-1 | - | TRBV29-1 | CSVGAFYNEQFF | TGCAGCGTGGGGGCCTTCTACAATGAGCAGTTCTTC
- | TRBJ2-5 | - | TRBV5-1 | CASSLEETQYF | TGCGCCAGCAGCTTGGAGGAGACCCAGTACTTC
- | TRBJ2-3 | - | TRBV10-3 | CAISEWGGLGTDTQYF | TGTGCCATCAGTGAGTGGGGGGGGCTGGGCACAGATACGCAGTATTTT
few | TRBJ1-2 | - | TRBV19 | CASSIGPGGVYGYTF | TGTGCCAGTAGTATAGGCCCTGGCGGCGTCTATGGCTACACCTTC
- | TRBJ2-3 | TRBD2 | TRBV10-1 | CASSESAGGPPSTDTQYF | TGCGCCAGCAGTGAGTCTGCGGGAGGCCCCCCTAGCACAGATACGCAGTATTTT
- | TRBJ1-4 | - | TRBV11-2 | CASSPGAREGEKLFF | TGTGCCAGCAGCCCTGGGGCCAGGGAAGGTGAAAAACTGTTTTTT
- | TRBJ2-4 | - | TRBV10-1 | CASSETGNRGIQYF | TGCGCCAGCAGTGAGACAGGGAATCGCGGCATTCAGTACTTC
once | TRBJ1-1 | - | TRBV9 | CASSLRPNTEAFF | TGTGCCAGCAGCCTTCGTCCGAACACTGAAGCTTTCTTT
- | TRBJ2-7 | TRBD1 | TRBV2 | CASSAAGGSYEQYF | TGTGCCAGCAGTGCAGCAGGGGGCTCCTACGAGCAGTACTTC